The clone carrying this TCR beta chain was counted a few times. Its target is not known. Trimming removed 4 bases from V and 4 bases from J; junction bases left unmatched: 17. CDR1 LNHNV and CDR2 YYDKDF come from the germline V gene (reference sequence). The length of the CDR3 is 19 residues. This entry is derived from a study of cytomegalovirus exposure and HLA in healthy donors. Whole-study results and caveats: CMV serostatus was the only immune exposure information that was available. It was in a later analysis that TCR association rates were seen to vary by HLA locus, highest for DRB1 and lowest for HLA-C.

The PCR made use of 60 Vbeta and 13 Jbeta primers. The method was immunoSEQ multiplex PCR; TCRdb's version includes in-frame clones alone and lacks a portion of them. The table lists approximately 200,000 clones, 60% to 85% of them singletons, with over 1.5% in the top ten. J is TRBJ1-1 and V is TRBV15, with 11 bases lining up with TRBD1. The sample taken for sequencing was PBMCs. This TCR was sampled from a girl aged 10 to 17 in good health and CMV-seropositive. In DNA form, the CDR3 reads TGTGCCACCAGCAACGTCAGGGCGGACAGGGGGCCTATTAGCACTGAAGCTTTCTTT. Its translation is CATSNVRADRGPISTEAFF.